This T cell receptor beta chain stems from a study of cytomegalovirus exposure and HLA in healthy donors. Background on the study: Within the Caucasian-associated ancestry cluster were roughly 81% of the approximately 370 genotyped donors. Study outcomes and limitations: Earlier findings revealed that most TCR beta V segments proved productive either about 87% or about 30% of the time. In a later analysis, specific HLA alleles were associated with 16,000 or so TCR beta sequences at a 0.05 false discovery rate.

Germline V gene sequence: CDR1 LGHNA, CDR2 YNFKEQ. The CDR3 runs to 20 residues. Losses at the gene ends were 1 base for V and 0 bases for J; bases not matched to a gene: 16. In the case of this clone: Its specificity is not known.

In the PCR, 60 Vbeta and 13 Jbeta primers were used. Method: immunoSEQ multiplex PCR; TCRdb's copy keeps in-frame clones and lacks some. This sample has approximately 110,000 clones, with about 80% found just once. What was sequenced was PBMCs. This TCR was sampled from a female donor in good health and CMV-seropositive. The gene calls are TRBV4-2 and TRBJ2-3; 7 bases line up with TRBD1. The CDR3 DNA reads as TGTGCCAGCAGCCAAGGCCGGACAGGTTCCTTTGCGTCTAGCACAGATACGCAGTATTTT. Translated, it gives CASSQGRTGSFASSTDTQYF.